Shown below are 7 T cell receptor beta chains from a single sample sequenced in a study of blood T cells in healthy people across ages. The use of a sample-barcoded 5' primer and a J-beta primer mix characterized a second PCR of about 7 to 12 cycles. TCRdb recomputed calls from the 5' RACE reads with MiXCR, one row per CDR3 protein. The sample holds more than 1.4 million distinct CDR3 sequences; around 39% are singletons and the top ten take around 8%. The sample was blood. All receptors derive from a woman between 18 and 29 years old in good health.

The chain has TRBV5-1 and TRBJ2-5, with a tentative D call TRBD1 (7 bases). Germline V gives CDR1 SGHRS, CDR2 YFSETQ. The CDR3 is 14 amino acids. Deletions cut 6 bases from V and 4 bases from J, with 16 bases between. The CDR3 nucleotides read TGCGCCAGCACTCCGGAGGGGGACAGAGAGACCCAGTACTTC. It codes for CASTPEGDRETQYF. Combining the CDR3 with reference TRBV5-1 and TRBJ2-5 gives the whole variable domain KAGVTQTPRYLIKTRGQQVTLSCSPISGHRSVSWYQQTPGQGLQFLFEYFSETQRNKGNFPGRFSGRQFSNSRSEMNVSTLELGDSALYLCASTPEGDRETQYFGPGTRLLVL.

The J gene is TRBJ2-5, the V gene TRBV28; D is possibly TRBD1 (5 bases). V was trimmed by 5 bases and J by 12 bases, leaving 16 bases between them. The length of the CDR3 is 12 residues. CDR1 is MDHEN, CDR2 SYDVKM, per germline. The CDR3 DNA follows: TGTGCCAGCAGTGCCGCGTGGGGCCCCGAGTACTTC. It translates to CASSAAWGPEYF. Combining the CDR3 with reference TRBV28 and TRBJ2-5 gives the whole variable domain DVKVTQSSRYLVKRTGEKVFLECVQDMDHENMFWYRQDPGLGLRLIYFSYDVKMKEKGDIPEGYSVSREKKERFSLILESASTNQTSMYLCASSAAWGPEYFGPGTRLLVL.

This chain uses TRBV27 with TRBJ2-1, with TRBD1 matching 7 bases. CDR3 size: 16 residues. The germline V gene encodes CDR1 MNHEY and CDR2 SMNVEV (reference sequence). J gave up 6 bases and V 5 bases, and 13 bases lay outside the gene matches. This CDR3 reads CASSLDRAWVGNEQFF. The CDR3 bases are TGTGCCAGCAGTCTCGACAGGGCTTGGGTAGGCAATGAGCAGTTCTTC.

This clonotype came up a few times. The V gene is TRBV29-1, the J gene TRBJ2-5; 12 nucleotides line up with TRBD2. Germline V gene sequence: CDR1 SQVTM, CDR2 ANQGSEA. The CDR3 contains 15 residues. V was pared by 5 bases and J by 1 base, with 5 bases of the junction left unmatched. The CDR3 DNA reads as TGCAGCGTTTCGGGACTAGCGGGCCTCCAAGAGACCCAGTACTTC. This codes for CSVSGLAGLQETQYF.

The chain is built from TRBV10-1 and TRBJ2-1; 15 positions match TRBD2. This CDR3 region has 19 residues. CDR1 and CDR2 from the germline V gene are WNHNN and SYGVQD (reference sequence). The V segment lost 6 bases and the J segment 0 bases; nucleotides outside the gene matches: 9. CDR3: CASRTTRTSGGASYNEQFF. CDR3 in DNA: TGCGCCAGCAGGACAACCCGGACTAGCGGGGGGGCCTCCTACAATGAGCAGTTCTTC.

This clonotype was seen more than once but under ten times. The CDR3 sequence is CASSATGAVGNSPLHF. In DNA, the CDR3 is TGTGCCAGCAGTGCCACAGGGGCAGTAGGGAATTCACCCCTCCACTTT. The chain recombines TRBV6-2 or TRBV6-3 with TRBJ1-6; 7 bases are a match to TRBD1. Germline-derived CDR1 and CDR2 are MNHEY and SVGEGT. CDR3 size: 16 residues. V shed 5 bases, J shed 7 bases, and the junction held 11 bases outside the gene matches.

The chain joins TRBV27 to TRBJ2-3; 7 bases fit TRBD2. This CDR3 has 17 residues. Germline-derived CDR1 and CDR2 are MNHEY and SMNVEV (reference sequence). V shed 2 bases and J 5 bases; nucleotides not matched to a gene: 13. Written as DNA, the CDR3 is TGTGCCAGCAGTTTAGTTCAGGTTCGAGGGAGGGGAGATACGCAGTATTTT. Its protein is CASSLVQVRGRGDTQYF.